The clone carrying this TCR beta chain was counted a single time. No antigen is known for it. V was pared by 4 bases and J by 1 base, with 8 bases of the junction left unmatched. Per germline, CDR1 SGDLS and CDR2 YYNGEE. The CDR3 totals 16 residues. The table came from immunoSEQ multiplex PCR; TCRdb's copy has only in-frame clones and leaves some out. The sample shows fewer than 300,000 clones, 76% of them seen only once. The data are from a study of cytotoxic CD8 clonotypes in ibrutinib-treated CLL. Study-wide points: In comparison with age-matched healthy donors, baseline clonality was higher and tracked circulating CD8+ T-cell counts. Treatment left the uncommon public clonotypes either contracted or stable in frequency.

This TCR derives from a human donor with chronic lymphocytic leukemia. This material consisted of PBMCs, taken at disease progression, from a patient treated with ibrutinib. V gene TRBV9 combines with J gene TRBJ2-3, with TRBD2 matching 8 bases. CDR3 in amino acids: CASSSRAGDGTDTQYF. The CDR3 coding sequence is TGTGCCAGCAGCTCCCGAGCGGGAGATGGCACAGATACGCAGTATTTT. The full variable domain, completed using reference TRBV9 and TRBJ2-3, is DSGVTQTPKHLITATGQRVTLRCSPRSGDLSVYWYQQSLDQGLQFLIQYYNGEERAKGNILERFSAQQFPDLHSELNLSSLELGDSALYFCASSSRAGDGTDTQYFGPGTRLTVL.